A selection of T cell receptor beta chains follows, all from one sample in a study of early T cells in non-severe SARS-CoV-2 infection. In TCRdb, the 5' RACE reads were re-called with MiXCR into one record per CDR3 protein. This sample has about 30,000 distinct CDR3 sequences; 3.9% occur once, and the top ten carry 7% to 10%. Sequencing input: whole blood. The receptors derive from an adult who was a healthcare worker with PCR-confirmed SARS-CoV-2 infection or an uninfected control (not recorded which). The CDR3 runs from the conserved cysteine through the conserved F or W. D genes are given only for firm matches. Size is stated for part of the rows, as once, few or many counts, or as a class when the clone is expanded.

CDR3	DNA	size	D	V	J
CASSVAAYEQYF	TGTGCCAGCAGTGTAGCAGCCTACGAGCAGTACTTC	many	NA	TRBV25-1	TRBJ2-7
CASSLGQNMNTEAFF	TGTGCCAGCAGCCTCGGACAGAACATGAACACTGAAGCTTTCTTT	many	NA	TRBV7-2	TRBJ1-1
CASSQALLGSPLHF	TGTGCCAGCAGCCAGGCACTCCTGGGTTCACCCCTCCACTTT	NA	NA	TRBV14	TRBJ1-6
CSAQSRDVGNEQFF	TGCAGCGCTCAATCCAGGGATGTGGGGAATGAGCAGTTCTTC	few	NA	TRBV29-1	TRBJ2-1
CASRLQGMNTEAFF	TGTGCCAGCAGACTTCAGGGGATGAACACTGAAGCTTTCTTT	many	NA	TRBV12-3/TRBV12-4	TRBJ1-1
CASSLLLAGSTDTQYF	TGCGCCAGCAGCTTGCTACTGGCGGGAAGCACAGATACGCAGTATTTT	many	NA	TRBV5-1	TRBJ2-3
CASDMQETQYF	TGTGCCAGCGACATGCAGGAGACCCAGTACTTC	few	NA	TRBV2	TRBJ2-5
CSGTGDFGIQYF	TGCAGCGGGACAGGGGATTTTGGCATTCAGTACTTC	NA	TRBD1	TRBV29-1	TRBJ2-4
CASSLVTGTGELFF	TGTGCCAGCAGCCTAGTGACAGGGACCGGGGAGCTGTTTTTT	many	TRBD1	TRBV4-2	TRBJ2-2
CASSLLRDTEAFF	TGTGCCAGCAGCTTGCTCAGGGACACTGAAGCTTTCTTT	many	NA	TRBV5-4	TRBJ1-1
CASSPGLTDTQYF	TGTGCCAGCAGTCCGGGGCTCACAGATACGCAGTATTTT	NA	NA	TRBV3-1	TRBJ2-3
CASSQVMPRGTGELFF	TGCGCCAGCAGCCAAGTAATGCCCCGGGGCACCGGGGAGCTGTTTTTT	many	NA	TRBV4-1	TRBJ2-2
CASSPPVGDNEQFF	TGTGCCAGCTCACCACCGGTTGGGGACAATGAGCAGTTCTTC	many	NA	TRBV18	TRBJ2-1
CASSPALAKNIQYF	TGTGCCAGCAGTCCGGCCCTAGCCAAAAACATTCAGTACTTC	many	NA	TRBV6-6	TRBJ2-4
CSARVTVSTDTQYF	TGCAGTGCTAGAGTAACAGTGAGCACAGATACGCAGTATTTT	few	NA	TRBV20-1	TRBJ2-3
CASSQDLAGGPNTGELFF	TGCGCCAGCAGCCAAGACTTAGCGGGGGGCCCAAACACCGGGGAGCTGTTTTTT	many	TRBD2	TRBV4-3	TRBJ2-2
CASTKQGFYNEQFF	TGTGCCAGCACCAAACAGGGATTCTACAATGAGCAGTTCTTC	many	NA	TRBV27	TRBJ2-1
CASSDTVGAYNEQFF	TGTGCCAGCAGTGACACAGTAGGGGCCTACAATGAGCAGTTCTTC	many	NA	TRBV6-4	TRBJ2-1
CASNMAGLTEAFF	TGTGCCAGCAACATGGCAGGGCTCACTGAAGCTTTCTTT	NA	NA	TRBV12-3/TRBV12-4	TRBJ1-1
CASSSGRPGQEFSNYGYTF	TGTGCCAGCAGCTCAGGACGTCCCGGACAGGAGTTTTCTAACTATGGCTACACCTTC	many	TRBD1	TRBV5-6	TRBJ1-2
CASSHGYNEQFF	TGTGCCAGCAGCCATGGATACAATGAGCAGTTCTTC	many	NA	TRBV12-3/TRBV12-4	TRBJ2-1
CASSYTMDTQYF	TGTGCCAGCAGCTACACGATGGATACGCAGTATTTT	few	NA	TRBV2	TRBJ2-3
CASSLALSYEQYF	TGTGCCAGCAGCTTAGCCCTGTCCTACGAACAGTACTTC	many	NA	TRBV7-9	TRBJ2-7
CASSLGGKNTEAFF	TGTGCCAGCAGCTTAGGGGGCAAGAACACTGAAGCTTTCTTT	many	NA	TRBV11-2	TRBJ1-1
CSATTRTNTGELFF	TGCAGTGCCACCACTAGGACGAACACCGGGGAGCTGTTTTTT	many	NA	TRBV20-1	TRBJ2-2
CASNQGSGSTTGELFF	TGTGCCAGCAACCAAGGGAGCGGGAGTACAACCGGGGAGCTGTTTTTT	many	NA	TRBV21-1	TRBJ2-2
CASITKREGTYNEQFF	TGTGCCAGCATCACAAAGCGGGAGGGGACCTACAATGAGCAGTTCTTC	many	TRBD2	TRBV27	TRBJ2-1
CASSPGRNFQETQYF	TGCGCCAGCAGCCCTGGACGGAATTTCCAAGAGACCCAGTACTTC	many	NA	TRBV5-1	TRBJ2-5
CASSVEGQGTDTQYF	TGTGCCAGCAGCGTAGAGGGACAGGGCACAGATACGCAGTATTTT	many	TRBD1	TRBV9	TRBJ2-3
CASSLAAGGPYEQYF	TGCGCCAGCAGCCTGGCGGCGGGGGGCCCCTACGAGCAGTACTTC	many	TRBD2	TRBV4-3	TRBJ2-7
CASSFSDRLTDTQYF	TGTGCCAGCAGTTTTAGCGACAGGCTCACAGATACGCAGTATTTT	many	NA	TRBV28	TRBJ2-3
CASSLESETQYF	TGTGCCAGCAGCTTAGAATCGGAGACCCAGTACTTC	many	NA	TRBV7-9	TRBJ2-5
CASSLAATDTQYF	TGTGCTAGCAGCTTAGCTGCCACAGATACGCAGTATTTT	many	NA	TRBV7-7	TRBJ2-3
CASSQDVWDSGNTGELFF	TGTGCCAGCAGCCAAGATGTTTGGGATAGCGGGAACACCGGGGAGCTGTTTTTT	many	NA	TRBV3-1	TRBJ2-2
CASSLAVGNRPSYGYTF	TGTGCCAGCAGTTTGGCCGTCGGGAACAGACCTAGCTATGGCTACACCTTC	few	NA	TRBV12-3/TRBV12-4	TRBJ1-2
CASSPTPGGKLFF	TGTGCCAGCAGCCCCACGCCAGGGGGCAAACTGTTTTTT	many	TRBD1	TRBV7-3	TRBJ1-4
CASSQLRNTGELFF	TGCGCCAGCAGCCAACTTAGAAACACCGGGGAGCTGTTTTTT	many	NA	TRBV4-1	TRBJ2-2
CSVAGSNYGYTF	TGCAGCGTTGCGGGGAGTAACTATGGCTACACCTTC	many	NA	TRBV29-1	TRBJ1-2
CSAPDRSSGNTIYF	TGCAGTGCTCCGGACAGGAGCTCTGGAAACACCATATATTTT	many	TRBD1	TRBV20-1	TRBJ1-3
CASRRGQAGTRAYEQYF	TGTGCCAGCAGGAGGGGGCAAGCGGGGACGAGAGCCTACGAGCAGTACTTC	many	NA	TRBV6-5	TRBJ2-7
CASSSEEAGYTDTQYF	TGTGCCAGCAGCTCTGAGGAGGCAGGGTACACAGATACGCAGTATTTT	large	NA	TRBV9	TRBJ2-3
CASSGTRDRASYNEQFF	TGTGCCAGCAGCGGAACCAGGGACCGTGCGTCCTACAATGAGCAGTTCTTC	many	NA	TRBV11-1	TRBJ2-1
CASRMGGNTGELFF	TGCGCCAGCAGAATGGGGGGAAACACCGGGGAGCTGTTTTTT	many	NA	TRBV5-1	TRBJ2-2
CASQGASGQQETQYF	TGTGCCAGCCAAGGGGCTAGCGGGCAACAAGAGACCCAGTACTTC	NA	TRBD2	TRBV10-3	TRBJ2-5